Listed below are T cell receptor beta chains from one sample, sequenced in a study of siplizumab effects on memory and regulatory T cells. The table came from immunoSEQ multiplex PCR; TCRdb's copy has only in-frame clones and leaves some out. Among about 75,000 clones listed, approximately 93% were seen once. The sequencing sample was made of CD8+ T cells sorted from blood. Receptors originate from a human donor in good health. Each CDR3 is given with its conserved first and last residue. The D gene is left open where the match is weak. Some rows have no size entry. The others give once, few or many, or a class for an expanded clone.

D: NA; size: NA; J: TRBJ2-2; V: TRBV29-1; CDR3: CSVPRGGNTGELFF; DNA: TGCAGCGTTCCCCGCGGCGGAAACACCGGGGAGCTGTTTTTT
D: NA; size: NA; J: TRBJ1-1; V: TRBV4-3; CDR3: CASSQVGLGGGTEAFF; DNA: TGCGCCAGCAGCCAAGTGGGGCTAGGTGGAGGGACTGAAGCTTTCTTT
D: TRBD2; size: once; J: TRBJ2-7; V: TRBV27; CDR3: CASSRTSDTYEQYF; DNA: TGTGCCAGCAGTCGGACTAGCGATACCTACGAGCAGTACTTC
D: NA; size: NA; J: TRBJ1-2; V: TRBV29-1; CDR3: CSASGGQSYGYTF; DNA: TGCAGCGCTTCCGGTGGGCAGTCATATGGCTACACCTTC
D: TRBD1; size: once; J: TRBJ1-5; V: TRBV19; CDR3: CASSIGQGRGQPQHF; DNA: TGTGCCAGTAGTATAGGACAGGGTAGGGGGCAGCCCCAGCATTTT
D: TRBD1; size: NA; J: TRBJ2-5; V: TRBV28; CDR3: CASTGTGETQYF; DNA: TGTGCCAGCACCGGGACAGGGGAGACCCAGTACTTC
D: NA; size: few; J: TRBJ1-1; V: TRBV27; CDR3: CASTQGMNTEAFF; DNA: TGTGCCAGCACTCAGGGAATGAACACTGAAGCTTTCTTT
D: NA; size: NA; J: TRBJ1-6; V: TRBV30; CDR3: CAWTPTFNSPLHF; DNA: TGTGCCTGGACCCCCACCTTCAATTCACCCCTCCACTTT
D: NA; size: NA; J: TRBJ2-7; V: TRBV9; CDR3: CASSVGGSASYEQYF; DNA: TGTGCCAGCAGCGTAGGTGGCTCAGCCTCCTACGAGCAGTACTTC
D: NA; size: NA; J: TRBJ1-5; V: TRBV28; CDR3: CASSLWGRPQHF; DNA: TGTGCCAGCAGTTTATGGGGTAGGCCCCAGCATTTT